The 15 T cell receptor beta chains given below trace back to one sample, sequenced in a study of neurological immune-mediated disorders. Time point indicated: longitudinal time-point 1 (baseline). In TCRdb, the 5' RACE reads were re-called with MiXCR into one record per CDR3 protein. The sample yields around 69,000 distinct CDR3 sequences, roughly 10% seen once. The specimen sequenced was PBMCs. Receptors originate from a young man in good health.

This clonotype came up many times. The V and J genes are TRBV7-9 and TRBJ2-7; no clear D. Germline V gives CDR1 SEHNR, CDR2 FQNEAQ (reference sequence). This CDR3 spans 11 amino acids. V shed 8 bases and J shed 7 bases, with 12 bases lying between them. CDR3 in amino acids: CASLGGGEQYF. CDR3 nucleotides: TGTGCCAGCTTGGGCGGTGGGGAGCAGTACTTC.

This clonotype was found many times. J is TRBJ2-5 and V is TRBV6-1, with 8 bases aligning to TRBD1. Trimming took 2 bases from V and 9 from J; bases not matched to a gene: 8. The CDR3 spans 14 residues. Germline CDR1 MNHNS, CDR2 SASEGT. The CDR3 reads CASSEMRIQGAQYF. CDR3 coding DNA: TGTGCCAGCAGTGAAATGAGAATACAGGGGGCCCAGTACTTC.

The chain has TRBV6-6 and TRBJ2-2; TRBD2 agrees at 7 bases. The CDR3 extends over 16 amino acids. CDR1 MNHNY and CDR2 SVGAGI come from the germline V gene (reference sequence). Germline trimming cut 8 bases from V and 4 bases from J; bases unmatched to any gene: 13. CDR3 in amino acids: CASGSGTIDPTGELFF. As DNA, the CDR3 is TGTGCCAGCGGATCCGGGACTATCGACCCCACCGGGGAGCTGTTTTTT.

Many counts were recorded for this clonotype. CDR3 sequence: CASSLSTNTEAFF. CDR3 in DNA: TGTGCCAGCAGCTTAAGCACGAACACTGAAGCTTTCTTT. The chain is built from TRBV5-5 and TRBJ1-1; unclear D gene. CDR3 length: 13 amino acids. The V end was cut by 2 bases, the J end by 1 base, with 6 bases between. Per the germline V gene, CDR1 is SGHKS and CDR2 is YYEKEE (reference sequence).

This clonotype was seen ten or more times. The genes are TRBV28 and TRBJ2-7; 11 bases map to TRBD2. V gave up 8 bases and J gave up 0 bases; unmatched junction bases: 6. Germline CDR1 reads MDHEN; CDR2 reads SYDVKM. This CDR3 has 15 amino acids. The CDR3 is CASLGTSGSSYEQYF. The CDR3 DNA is TGTGCCAGCCTGGGGACTAGCGGAAGCTCCTACGAGCAGTACTTC.

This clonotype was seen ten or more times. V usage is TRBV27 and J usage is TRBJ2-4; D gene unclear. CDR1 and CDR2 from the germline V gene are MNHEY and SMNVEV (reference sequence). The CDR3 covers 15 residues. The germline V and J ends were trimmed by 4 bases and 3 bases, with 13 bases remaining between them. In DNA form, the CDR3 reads TGTGCCAGCAGTTCCCGTACGGACCTCAAAAACATTCAGTACTTC. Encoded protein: CASSSRTDLKNIQYF.

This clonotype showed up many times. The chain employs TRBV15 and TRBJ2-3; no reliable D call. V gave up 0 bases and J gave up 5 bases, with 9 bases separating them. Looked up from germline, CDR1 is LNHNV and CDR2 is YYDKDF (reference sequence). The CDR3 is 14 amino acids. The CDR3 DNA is TGTGCCACCAGCAGAGAGAGACCGAAAGATACGCAGTATTTT. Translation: CATSRERPKDTQYF.

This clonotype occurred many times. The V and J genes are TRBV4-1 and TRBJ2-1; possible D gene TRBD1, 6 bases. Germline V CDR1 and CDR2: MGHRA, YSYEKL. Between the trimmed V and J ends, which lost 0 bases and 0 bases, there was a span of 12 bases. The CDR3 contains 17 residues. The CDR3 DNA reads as TGCGCCAGCAGCCAAGAGTTTGACAGGAACTCCTACAATGAGCAGTTCTTC. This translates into CASSQEFDRNSYNEQFF.

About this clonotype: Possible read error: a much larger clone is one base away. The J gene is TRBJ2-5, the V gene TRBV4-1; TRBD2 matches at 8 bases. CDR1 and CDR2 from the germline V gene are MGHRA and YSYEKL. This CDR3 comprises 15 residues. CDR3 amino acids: CANSQDVGREETQYF. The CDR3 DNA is TGCGCCAACAGCCAAGATGTCGGGAGGGAGGAGACCCAGTACTTC.

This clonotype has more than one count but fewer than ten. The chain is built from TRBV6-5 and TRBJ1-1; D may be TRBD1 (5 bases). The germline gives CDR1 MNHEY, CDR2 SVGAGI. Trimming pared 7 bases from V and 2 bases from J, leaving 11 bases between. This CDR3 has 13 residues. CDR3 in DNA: TGTGCCAGCACCAGGGATGGTAACACTGAAGCTTTCTTT. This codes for CASTRDGNTEAFF.

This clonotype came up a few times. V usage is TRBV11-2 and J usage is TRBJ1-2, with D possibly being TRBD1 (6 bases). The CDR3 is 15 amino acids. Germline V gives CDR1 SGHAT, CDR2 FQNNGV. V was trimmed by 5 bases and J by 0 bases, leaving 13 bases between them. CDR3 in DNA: TGTGCCAGCAGCGCTGCAGGGACATCTAACTATGGCTACACCTTC. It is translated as CASSAAGTSNYGYTF. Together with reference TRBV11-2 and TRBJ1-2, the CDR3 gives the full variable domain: EAGVAQSPRYKIIEKRQSVAFWCNPISGHATLYWYQQILGQGPKLLIQFQNNGVVDDSQLPKDRFSAERLKGVDSTLKIQPAKLEDSAVYLCASSAAGTSNYGYTFGSGTRLTVV.

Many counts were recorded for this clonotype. The CDR3 DNA reads as TGTGCCAGCAGTCTCGTCGACAGGGTCTTTTTCTATGGCTACACCTTC. It translates to CASSLVDRVFFYGYTF. The V gene is TRBV12-3 or TRBV12-4, the J gene TRBJ1-2; 7 nucleotides align to TRBD1. V was pared by 5 bases and J by 4 bases, with 13 bases of the junction left unmatched. The CDR3 loop spans 16 amino acids.

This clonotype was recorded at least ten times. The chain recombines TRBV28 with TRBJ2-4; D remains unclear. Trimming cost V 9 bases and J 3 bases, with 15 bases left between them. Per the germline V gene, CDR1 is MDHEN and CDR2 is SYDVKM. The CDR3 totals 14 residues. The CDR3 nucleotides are TGTGCCAGTACCCGAGGACGGCGCAAAAACATTCAGTACTTC. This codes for CASTRGRRKNIQYF.

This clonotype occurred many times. DNA of the CDR3: TGTGCCAGCAGCCAAGATATCCCTAGCGGGAGTCTCGTTAAGACCCAGTACTTC. This translates into CASSQDIPSGSLVKTQYF. V and J are TRBV3-1 and TRBJ2-5; 10 bases line up with TRBD2. Per the germline V gene, CDR1 is LGHDT and CDR2 is YNNKEL (reference sequence). V shed 0 bases, J shed 6 bases, and the junction held 13 bases outside the gene matches. The CDR3 has 18 residues.

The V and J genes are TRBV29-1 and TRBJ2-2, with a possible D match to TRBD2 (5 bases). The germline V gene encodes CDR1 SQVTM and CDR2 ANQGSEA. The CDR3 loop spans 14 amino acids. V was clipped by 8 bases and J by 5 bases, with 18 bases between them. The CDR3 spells CSFRTVGATGELFF. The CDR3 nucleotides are TGCAGCTTTAGGACTGTAGGTGCTACCGGGGAGCTGTTTTTT.